The entry below describes one T cell receptor beta chain. Generated by immunoSEQ multiplex PCR, the TCRdb table keeps only in-frame clones and is missing some. The sample consists of under 300,000 clones, 75% to 90% of them appearing once. The sample comes from a study of blood T cell repertoires in COVID-19. Turning to the study itself: The United States, Italy and Spain were the sources of the acute and convalescent COVID-19 samples.

Allocation to cohorts depended on clinical history reported by the participants. The CDR3 length is 15 residues. V trimming: 4 bases; J trimming: 7 bases; junction bases outside the gene matches: 8. CDR1 SGHRS and CDR2 YFSETQ come from the germline V gene. This sequence originates from a woman aged 45-60 years who had recovered from COVID-19. This rearrangement joins TRBV5-1 to TRBJ1-6; 7 bases agree with TRBD1. The specimen sequenced was PBMCs or T cells enriched from blood (not recorded which). This CDR3 reads CASSPTGAVNSPLHF. The CDR3 DNA follows: TGCGCCAGCAGCCCTACAGGGGCCGTAAATTCACCCCTCCACTTT.